This T cell receptor (beta chain) was identified during a study of technical replicates of blood from several donors. Repertoires were generated with immunoSEQ multiplex PCR, while TCRdb's copy carries only in-frame clones and drops some. The repertoire holds almost 90,000 clones, with just under 95% as singletons. The receptor was isolated from a human donor in good health. The specimen was T cells isolated from PBMCs.

CDR3 sequence: CASSFFLTGGQETQYF. Written as DNA, the CDR3 is TGTGCCAGCAGCTTTTTTCTGACAGGGGGACAAGAGACCCAGTACTTC. The chain couples TRBV5-8 to TRBJ2-5; 9 nucleotides align to TRBD1. Germline V gene lookup returns CDR1 SGHTS and CDR2 YDEGEE. J gave up 2 bases and V 2 bases, and 7 bases lay outside the gene matches. The CDR3 length is 16 residues.